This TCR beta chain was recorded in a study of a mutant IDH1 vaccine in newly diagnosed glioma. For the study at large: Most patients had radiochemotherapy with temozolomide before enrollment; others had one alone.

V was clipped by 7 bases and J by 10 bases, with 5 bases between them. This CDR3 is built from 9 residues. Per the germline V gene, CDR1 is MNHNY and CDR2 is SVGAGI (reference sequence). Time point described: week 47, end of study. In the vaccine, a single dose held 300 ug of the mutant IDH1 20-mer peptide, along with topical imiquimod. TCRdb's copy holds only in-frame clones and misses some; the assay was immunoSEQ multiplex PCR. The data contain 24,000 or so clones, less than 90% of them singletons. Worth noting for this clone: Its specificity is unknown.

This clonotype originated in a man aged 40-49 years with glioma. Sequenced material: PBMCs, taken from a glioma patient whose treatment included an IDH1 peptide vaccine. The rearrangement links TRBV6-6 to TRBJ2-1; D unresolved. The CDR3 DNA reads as TGTGCCAGCACGCGGGAGCAGTTCTTC. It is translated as CASTREQFF.